Each of the 26 T cell receptor beta chains below was sequenced from the same sample in a study of cytomegalovirus exposure and HLA in healthy donors. The PCR ran on 60 Vbeta and 13 Jbeta primers. Generated by immunoSEQ multiplex PCR, the TCRdb table keeps only in-frame clones and is missing some. The data contain about 130,000 clones, approximately 69% of them singletons. The sample consisted of PBMCs. The receptors derive from a man in his forties in good health and CMV-seropositive.

The CDR3 nucleotides read TGTGCCAGCAGAAGGGACAGGGAATCACCCCTCCACTTT. Protein product: CASRRDRESPLHF. The chain employs TRBV27 and TRBJ1-6; 9 bases align to TRBD1. The V gene's germline CDR1 is MNHEY and CDR2 SMNVEV (reference sequence). With 6 bases clipped from V and 10 bases from J, the junction kept 4 bases outside the gene matches. The length of the CDR3 is 13 residues.

This sequence joins TRBV15 and TRBJ2-7; the match to TRBD1 covers 9 bases. The germline V gene has CDR1 LNHNV and CDR2 YYDKDF (reference sequence). Unmatched junction bases numbered 5, after V lost 5 bases and J lost 3 bases. This CDR3 region has 14 residues. The CDR3 spells CATSADRGIYEQYF. The DNA of the CDR3 is TGTGCCACCAGCGCAGACAGGGGGATCTACGAGCAGTACTTC.

The chain links TRBV7-9 to TRBJ2-5; D is uncertain. There are 14 residues in the CDR3. CDR1 is SEHNR and CDR2 is FQNEAQ in the germline V gene (reference sequence). V was trimmed by 2 bases and J by 1 base, leaving 8 bases between them. Written as DNA, the CDR3 is TGTGCCAGCAGCTTAACGGTGTCCCAAGAGACCCAGTACTTC. It yields the protein CASSLTVSQETQYF.

In this sample, this clone turned up a few times. The chain couples TRBV4-3 to TRBJ1-1, with 7 positions matching TRBD1. Germline V lookup: CDR1 LGHNA, CDR2 YSLEER. The trim removed 3 bases at V and 2 bases at J, leaving 3 bases unmatched. This CDR3 spans 14 amino acids. The CDR3 bases are TGCGCCAGCAGCCAGAGACAGGGAAACACTGAAGCTTTCTTT. As protein: CASSQRQGNTEAFF.

This clone was found once. The V and J genes are TRBV9 and TRBJ2-5; TRBD1 agrees at 9 bases. Trimming at V came to 3 bases and at J to 6 bases, leaving 9 bases not matched to a gene. The V gene's germline CDR1 is SGDLS and CDR2 YYNGEE. The length of the CDR3 is 15 residues. The CDR3, as DNA: TGTGCCAGCAGCGCGAGACAGGGGGGGGTTCAGACCCAGTACTTC. This sequence encodes CASSARQGGVQTQYF.

V usage is TRBV5-4 and J usage is TRBJ1-1; D not resolved. Trimming removed 3 bases at V and 6 bases at J, with 9 bases between. CDR3 length: 12 amino acids. Germline V gene lookup returns CDR1 SGHNT and CDR2 YYREEE (reference sequence). In DNA, the CDR3 is TGTGCCAGCAGCTCGCGGGAATCTGAAGCTTTCTTT. Translating it yields CASSSRESEAFF.

This clone was recorded only once. The chain is built from TRBV6-5 and TRBJ1-3, with 9 positions matching TRBD1. V lost 7 bases to trimming and J lost 4 bases; unmatched junction nucleotides: 8. Germline assignment: CDR1 MNHEY and CDR2 SVGAGI. The CDR3 spans 15 residues. CDR3 sequence reads: CASKQGATKGNTIYF. The CDR3 bases are TGTGCCAGCAAACAGGGGGCAACCAAAGGAAACACCATATATTTT.

The chain joins TRBV7-3 to TRBJ1-2; D gene unclear. The CDR3 consists of 13 residues. Trimming removed 5 bases from V and 7 bases from J, with 14 bases in between. Germline V gene data show CDR1 as SGHTA and CDR2 as FQGTGA. Here the CDR3 DNA reads TGTGCCAGCAGCCCATCCGGCGGGAGTGGCTACACCTTC. Its translation: CASSPSGGSGYTF.

The rearrangement links TRBV6-1 to TRBJ1-5; 10 positions match TRBD1. CDR1 and CDR2 (germline): MNHNS, SASEGT. The trim removed 3 bases at V and 6 bases at J, leaving 14 bases unmatched. The CDR3 sequence is 18 residues long. The CDR3 coding sequence is TGTGCCAGCAGTGAGGCAGGGACAGGGGTTCCGGTTTTTCAGCCCCAGCATTTT. Translating it yields CASSEAGTGVPVFQPQHF.

This chain's CDR3 is CAWSRGQGGSPLHF. Here the CDR3 DNA reads TGTGCCTGGAGTAGGGGACAGGGTGGATCACCCCTCCACTTT. The chain uses TRBV30 and TRBJ1-6; 9 bases agree with TRBD1. This CDR3 comprises 14 residues. The junction had 6 bases not matched to a gene; V was cut back by 2 bases and J by 10 bases. The germline V gene encodes CDR1 GTSNPN and CDR2 SVGIG (reference sequence).

The chain links TRBV9 to TRBJ2-1; TRBD2 agrees at 10 bases. The CDR3 contains 14 residues. Germline V gene sequence: CDR1 SGDLS, CDR2 YYNGEE. Trimming removed 4 bases from V and 8 bases from J; junction bases left unmatched: 6. The CDR3 DNA follows: TGTGCCAGCAGCCCGGGACTAGCGTTCGATGAGCAGTTCTTC. This codes for CASSPGLAFDEQFF. The full variable domain, its missing parts supplied by reference TRBV9 and TRBJ2-1, is DSGVTQTPKHLITATGQRVTLRCSPRSGDLSVYWYQQSLDQGLQFLIQYYNGEERAKGNILERFSAQQFPDLHSELNLSSLELGDSALYFCASSPGLAFDEQFFGPGTRLTVL.

The chain couples TRBV6-5 to TRBJ2-7; 9 nucleotides align to TRBD2. The CDR3 loop spans 14 amino acids. In germline, CDR1 is MNHEY, CDR2 SVGAGI. Trimming removed 6 bases from V and 1 base from J; junction bases left unmatched: 4. CDR3 coding DNA: TGTGCCAGCAGGAGACTAGCGGTATCCTACGAGCAGTACTTC. Translation: CASRRLAVSYEQYF.

V is TRBV28 and J is TRBJ2-7; 8 bases line up with TRBD2. This CDR3 has 15 residues. Germline V gives CDR1 MDHEN, CDR2 SYDVKM. With V trimmed by 1 base and J by 7 bases, 9 bases remained unmatched. The CDR3 is CASSLSAGVPGEQYF. Here the CDR3 DNA reads TGTGCCAGCAGTTTATCAGCGGGAGTACCGGGAGAGCAGTACTTC.

This chain joins TRBV13 and TRBJ2-2; D gene unclear. In germline, CDR1 is PRHDT, CDR2 FYEKMQ (reference sequence). Trimming stripped 3 bases from V and 1 base from J, with 15 bases between. The CDR3 has 17 residues. DNA for the CDR3: TGTGCCAGCAGCTTCGTCCGGCGACACGGGAACACCGGGGAGCTGTTTTTT. Its protein is CASSFVRRHGNTGELFF.

This chain uses TRBV9 with TRBJ1-4; 9 bases fit TRBD1. The germline gives CDR1 SGDLS, CDR2 YYNGEE. V lost 6 bases, J lost 6 bases, and 6 bases stayed unmatched. The CDR3 extends over 14 amino acids. This CDR3 reads CASNPGQGYEKLFF. CDR3 coding DNA: TGTGCCAGCAACCCGGGACAGGGCTATGAAAAACTGTTTTTT.

This chain uses TRBV29-1 with TRBJ1-1; D remains unclear. The CDR3 runs 13 residues. The V gene's germline CDR1 is SQVTM and CDR2 ANQGSEA. The germline V and J ends were trimmed by 2 bases and 1 base, with 8 bases remaining between them. The CDR3 is CSVERQANTEAFF. The CDR3 DNA sequence: TGCAGCGTTGAACGGCAGGCGAACACTGAAGCTTTCTTT. The variable domain in full, completed from reference TRBV29-1 and TRBJ1-1, reads SAVISQKPSRDICQRGTSLTIQCQVDSQVTMMFWYRQQPGQSLTLIATANQGSEATYESGFVIDKFPISRPNLTFSTLTVSNMSPEDSSIYLCSVERQANTEAFFGQGTRLTVV.

The chain recombines TRBV2 with TRBJ2-7; TRBD1 agrees at 9 bases. The V gene end was trimmed by 6 bases and the J gene end by 6 bases; junction bases not matched to a gene: 6. This CDR3 spans 13 amino acids. Germline V gene data show CDR1 as SNHLY and CDR2 as FYNNEI. CDR3 nucleotides: TGTGCCAGCAGGGGGACAGGGACTGGCGAGCAGTACTTC. Protein sequence: CASRGTGTGEQYF.

Here the CDR3 DNA reads TGCGCCAGCAGCTATTCCGGGACAGGGTTTATCAGCTCCTACAATGAGCAGTTCTTC. Translated, it gives CASSYSGTGFISSYNEQFF. The chain is built from TRBV5-1 and TRBJ2-1; 9 nucleotides match TRBD1. Trimming cost V 3 bases and J 0 bases; bases outside gene matches: 13. There are 19 residues in the CDR3. Germline V CDR1 and CDR2: SGHRS, YFSETQ.

This clone came up a few times. The J gene is TRBJ2-1, the V gene TRBV6-1; perhaps TRBD2 as D (6 bases). Germline V CDR1 and CDR2: MNHNS, SASEGT. The CDR3 loop spans 14 amino acids. The germline V and J ends were trimmed by 6 bases and 0 bases, with 9 bases remaining between them. The CDR3 nucleotides are TGTGCCAGCAGGGGGGGAAGCTCCTACAATGAGCAGTTCTTC. Amino acids: CASRGGSSYNEQFF.

V and J are TRBV27 and TRBJ1-4; D gene ambiguous. The germline V gene has CDR1 MNHEY and CDR2 SMNVEV (reference sequence). This CDR3 is 14 amino acids long. V lost 5 bases, J lost 6 bases, and 13 bases lay in between. CDR3 amino acids: CASSPFGLDEKLFF. The CDR3 region has the DNA TGTGCCAGCAGTCCATTCGGACTGGATGAAAAACTGTTTTTT.

V and J are TRBV30 and TRBJ1-1; TRBD1 might be the D (5 bases). The V gene's germline CDR1 is GTSNPN and CDR2 SVGIG (reference sequence). With 0 bases removed from V and 3 bases from J, the gap between germline ends came to 11 bases. This CDR3 has 14 amino acids. The CDR3 here is CAWSVGARDTEAFF. For the CDR3, the DNA is TGTGCCTGGAGTGTAGGCGCCAGGGACACTGAAGCTTTCTTT.

J is TRBJ1-6 and V is TRBV21-1. TRBV21-1 is a listed pseudogene. This CDR3 spans 15 amino acids. The CDR3 reads CASIAGSSYNSPLHF. CDR3 coding DNA: TGTGCCAGCATAGCTGGGAGCTCCTATAATTCACCCCTCCACTTT.

J is TRBJ2-1 and V is TRBV19; D may be TRBD1 (6 bases). The CDR3 covers 16 residues. Per the germline V gene, CDR1 is LNHDA and CDR2 is SQIVND (reference sequence). Trimming removed 4 bases at V and 6 bases at J, with 19 bases between. This chain's CDR3 is CASSTRDTSRGNEQFF. The CDR3 DNA reads TGTGCCAGTAGTACAAGGGACACCTCCCGGGGCAATGAGCAGTTCTTC. The variable domain in full, with the rest retrieved from reference TRBV19 and TRBJ2-1, is DGGITQSPKYLFRKEGQNVTLSCEQNLNHDAMYWYRQDPGQGLRLIYYSQIVNDFQKGDIAEGYSVSREKKESFPLTVTSAQKNPTAFYLCASSTRDTSRGNEQFFGPGTRLTVL.

The V call is TRBV29-1, the J call TRBJ1-2; D unresolved. This CDR3 has 12 residues. V was clipped by 3 bases and J by 1 base, with 6 bases between them. Germline V gives CDR1 SQVTM, CDR2 ANQGSEA. The CDR3 region is CSVEPGNYGYTF. DNA for the CDR3: TGCAGCGTTGAGCCCGGTAACTATGGCTACACCTTC.

This rearrangement joins TRBV28 to TRBJ2-7, with 15 nucleotides matching TRBD2. The CDR3 has 15 residues. Looked up from germline, CDR1 is MDHEN and CDR2 is SYDVKM. With V trimmed by 2 bases and J by 4 bases, 0 bases remained unmatched. The CDR3 spells CASSLGTSGRYEQYF. The DNA for the CDR3 is TGTGCCAGCAGTTTAGGGACTAGCGGGAGGTACGAGCAGTACTTC. Combining the CDR3 with reference TRBV28 and TRBJ2-7 gives the whole variable domain DVKVTQSSRYLVKRTGEKVFLECVQDMDHENMFWYRQDPGLGLRLIYFSYDVKMKEKGDIPEGYSVSREKKERFSLILESASTNQTSMYLCASSLGTSGRYEQYFGPGTRLTVT.

The rearrangement joins TRBV27 to TRBJ2-5, with 10 bases that match TRBD2. J was trimmed by 4 bases and V by 6 bases; bases with no gene match: 8. Per the germline V gene, CDR1 is MNHEY and CDR2 is SMNVEV (reference sequence). This CDR3 region has 15 residues. The CDR3 protein is CASRFASGSRETQYF. DNA for the CDR3: TGTGCCAGCAGGTTTGCTAGCGGGAGTAGAGAGACCCAGTACTTC.